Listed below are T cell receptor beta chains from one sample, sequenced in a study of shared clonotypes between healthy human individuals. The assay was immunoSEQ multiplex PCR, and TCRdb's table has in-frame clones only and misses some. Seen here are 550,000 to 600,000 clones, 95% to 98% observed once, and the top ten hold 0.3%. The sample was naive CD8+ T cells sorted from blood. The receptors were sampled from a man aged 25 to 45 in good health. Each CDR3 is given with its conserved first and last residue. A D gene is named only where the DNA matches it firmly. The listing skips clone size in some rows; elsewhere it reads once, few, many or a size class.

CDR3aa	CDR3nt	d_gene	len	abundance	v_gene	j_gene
CASTGQGGNTEAFF	TGCGCCAGCACCGGACAGGGTGGAAACACTGAAGCTTTCTTT	TRBD1	14	-	TRBV5-1	TRBJ1-1
CASAYTGELFF	TGTGCCAGCGCCTACACCGGGGAGCTGTTTTTT	-	11	-	TRBV25-1	TRBJ2-2
CASSYGPSGNTEAFF	TGTGCCAGCAGTTACGGTCCCTCGGGAAACACTGAAGCTTTCTTT	-	15	-	TRBV6-5	TRBJ1-1
CASSSHRGETQYF	TGTGCCAGCAGCTCGCACAGGGGTGAGACCCAGTACTTC	TRBD1	13	-	TRBV13	TRBJ2-5
CASSSPRGRYPYEQYF	TGTGCCAGCAGTTCCCCCCGGGGGCGGTATCCCTACGAGCAGTACTTC	-	16	-	TRBV28	TRBJ2-7
CASSSGSFSGELFF	TGCGCCAGCTCTAGCGGGAGTTTTTCCGGGGAGCTGTTTTTT	TRBD2	14	-	TRBV10-2	TRBJ2-2
CASHRGGTPYNEQFF	TGTGCCAGTCACCGGGGCGGGACCCCCTACAATGAGCAGTTCTTC	-	15	-	TRBV19	TRBJ2-1
CASRPYQGGQETQYF	TGTGCCAGCAGGCCCTACCAGGGCGGGCAAGAGACCCAGTACTTC	-	15	once	TRBV6-6	TRBJ2-5
CASSLQGRLTYEQYF	TGTGCCAGCAGCTTACAAGGCCGCCTAACCTACGAGCAGTACTTC	-	15	-	TRBV11-2	TRBJ2-7
CASSGETQYF	TGTGCCAGCAGCGGAGAGACCCAGTACTTC	-	10	-	TRBV9	TRBJ2-5
CASSHVWGLNTGELFF	TGTGCCAGCAGTCACGTCTGGGGGCTCAACACCGGGGAGCTGTTTTTT	-	16	-	TRBV27	TRBJ2-2
CASSPSRNYGYTF	TGTGCCAGCAGCCCGTCGAGGAACTATGGCTACACCTTC	-	13	-	TRBV14	TRBJ1-2
CASSGGWNNEQFF	TGTGCCAGCAGTGGAGGGTGGAACAATGAGCAGTTCTTC	-	13	-	TRBV11-3	TRBJ2-1
CASSPGTEIYEQYF	TGTGCCAGCAGTCCCGGGACAGAGATTTACGAGCAGTACTTC	TRBD1	14	-	TRBV6-5	TRBJ2-7
CSVEESSSYEQYF	TGCAGCGTTGAAGAGTCCAGCTCCTACGAGCAGTACTTC	-	13	-	TRBV29-1	TRBJ2-7
CASSSTGMGTDTQYF	TGTGCCAGCAGCTCAACAGGGATGGGGACAGATACGCAGTATTTT	-	15	-	TRBV7-6	TRBJ2-3
CASSFIPDSYNEQFF	TGTGCCAGCAGCTTTATCCCTGACTCCTACAATGAGCAGTTCTTC	-	15	-	TRBV7-9	TRBJ2-1